This T cell receptor beta chain is from a study of cytomegalovirus exposure and HLA in healthy donors. Notes on the study in general: More clonal expansion characterized HLA-associated TCR beta chains than equally common others in a later analysis. Reportedly, a later analysis found an Asian-associated ancestry cluster had fewer N-insertions than the approximately 700-donor mean.

Germline V gene data show CDR1 as MNHEY and CDR2 as SVGAGI. This CDR3 is built from 13 residues. Trimming cost V 6 bases and J 5 bases, with 13 bases left between them. Worth noting for this clone: The target antigen is unknown.

Primers for the PCR totalled 60 Vbeta and 13 Jbeta. The repertoire was sequenced with immunoSEQ multiplex PCR; TCRdb's copy has only in-frame clones and lacks some. The table shows roughly 99,000 clones, with around 73% occurring only once. The source of this sequence is a man aged 30 to 39 in good health and CMV-seronegative. The chain has TRBV6-5 and TRBJ1-1, with D unclear. The sequencing sample was made of PBMCs. The CDR3 loop reads CASSPPALTEAFF. The DNA for the CDR3 is TGTGCCAGCAGCCCCCCCGCGTTGACTGAAGCTTTCTTT.